The clone carrying this TCR beta chain appeared a few times. Its antigen is unknown. Per germline, CDR1 DFQATT and CDR2 SNEGSKA (reference sequence). V lost 0 bases and J lost 3, with 12 bases in between. There are 14 residues in the CDR3. Sample barcodes and UMIs were carried by the TCR alpha and TCR beta cDNA libraries that 5'RACE generated with constant-segment primers. A single record per CDR3 protein comes from TCRdb applying MiXCR to the 5' RACE reads. The repertoire has roughly 310,000 distinct CDR3 sequences, more than 15% of them found once; the top ten carry 22%. This sample stems from a study of T-cell memory formation after mild COVID-19. Study-wide background: For the most part, TCR clusters were specific to one donor. General study results and limits: The authors left the SARS-CoV-2 specificity of second-wave clones peaking on day 37 unconfirmed.

Sequenced: PBMCs or a T cell subset sorted from them (not recorded which). V and J are TRBV20-1 and TRBJ2-7; D is undetermined. The source is a man aged 18 to 30 who had mild COVID-19 (a few samples of this study predate the infection). Cell type and time point are not known. This CDR3 reads CSARDQQVSYEQYV. The CDR3 nucleotides read TGCAGTGCTAGAGACCAGCAGGTGAGCTACGAGCAGTACGTC.